A selection of T cell receptor beta chains follows, all from one sample in a study of vaccination and CD4 T cells after COVID-19. These receptors' targets are unknown. TCRdb reprocessed the PCR reads with MiXCR, giving one entry per CDR3 protein. The repertoire includes around 11,000 distinct CDR3 sequences, around 60% of them detected once, and 20% to 25% sits in the top ten. The source material was CD4+ T cells from blood, cultured in vitro. The receptors stem from a human donor who had recovered from COVID-19. The CDR3 runs from the conserved cysteine through the conserved F or W. The order of the fields is V gene, D gene, CDR3 protein. D genes are given only for firm matches.

v_gene: TRBV11-2
d_gene: .
CDR3aa: CASSPTVTSRAETQYF

v_gene: TRBV24-1
d_gene: TRBD1
CDR3aa: CATSDPRQGADYGYTF

v_gene: TRBV7-9
d_gene: TRBD2
CDR3aa: CASSPLFGSGGKKRGTDTQYF

v_gene: TRBV6-4
d_gene: .
CDR3aa: CASSQFGGYGYTF

v_gene: TRBV4-2
d_gene: .
CDR3aa: CASSQDSGRTSPLHF

v_gene: TRBV20-1
d_gene: TRBD1
CDR3aa: CSALTGTAQETQYF

v_gene: TRBV20-1
d_gene: .
CDR3aa: CSASRRGPDTQYF

v_gene: TRBV6-1
d_gene: .
CDR3aa: CASSQGHSGNTIYF

v_gene: TRBV7-2
d_gene: .
CDR3aa: CASRPPGAGELFF

v_gene: TRBV30
d_gene: TRBD1
CDR3aa: CAWSTKRRQGAYEQYF

v_gene: TRBV27
d_gene: TRBD2
CDR3aa: CASSSGRGRAQYF

v_gene: TRBV20-1
d_gene: TRBD2
CDR3aa: CSARDRREGADTQYF

v_gene: TRBV6-2/TRBV6-3
d_gene: TRBD1
CDR3aa: CARDRGKGPEAFF